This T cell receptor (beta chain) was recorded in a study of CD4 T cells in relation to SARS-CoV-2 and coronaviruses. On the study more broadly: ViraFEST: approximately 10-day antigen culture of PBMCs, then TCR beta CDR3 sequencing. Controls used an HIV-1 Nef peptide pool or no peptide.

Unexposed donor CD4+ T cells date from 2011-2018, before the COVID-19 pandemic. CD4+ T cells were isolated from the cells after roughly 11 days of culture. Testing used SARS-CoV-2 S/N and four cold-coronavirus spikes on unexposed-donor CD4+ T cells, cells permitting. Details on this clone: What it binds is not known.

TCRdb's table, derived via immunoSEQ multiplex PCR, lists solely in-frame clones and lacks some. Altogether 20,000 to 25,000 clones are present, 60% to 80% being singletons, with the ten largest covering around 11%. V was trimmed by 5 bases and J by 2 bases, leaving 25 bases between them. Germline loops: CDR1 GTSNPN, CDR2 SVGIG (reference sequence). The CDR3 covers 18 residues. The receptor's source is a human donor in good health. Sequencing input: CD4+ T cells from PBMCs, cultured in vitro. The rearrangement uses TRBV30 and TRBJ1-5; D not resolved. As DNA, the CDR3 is TGTGCCTGGTCATTGTCTCGGGCCCGAGGGATTCGCAATCAGCCCCAGCATTTT. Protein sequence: CAWSLSRARGIRNQPQHF. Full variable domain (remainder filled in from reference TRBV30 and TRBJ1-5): SQTIHQWPATLVQPVGSPLSLECTVEGTSNPNLYWYRQAAGRGLQLLFYSVGIGQISSEVPQNLSASRPQDRQFILSSKKLLLSDSGFYLCAWSLSRARGIRNQPQHFGDGTRLSIL.